Below, 16 T cell receptor beta chains from the same sample are listed, as sequenced in a study of blood T cell repertoires in COVID-19. Using immunoSEQ multiplex PCR, the repertoire was profiled, and TCRdb retains in-frame clones only, with some absent. Of fewer than 70,000 clones in the sample, around 91% were seen once. Material: peripheral blood. All receptors come from a man aged 45-65 years with acute or convalescent COVID-19.

The chain links TRBV7-2 to TRBJ2-7, with D perhaps matching TRBD1 (5 bases). This CDR3 region has 15 residues. Germline assignment: CDR1 SGHTA and CDR2 FQGNSA. Trimming took off 1 base at V and 3 bases at J, with 13 bases between the two ends. CDR3 nucleotides: TGTGCCAGCAGCTTAGAAGCTCAAAGGGGCTACGAGCAGTACTTC. Translating it yields CASSLEAQRGYEQYF. The full variable domain, its missing parts supplied by reference TRBV7-2 and TRBJ2-7, is GAGVSQSPSNKVTEKGKDVELRCDPISGHTALYWYRQSLGQGLEFLIYFQGNSAPDKSGLPSDRFSAERTGGSVSTLTIQRTQQEDSAVYLCASSLEAQRGYEQYFGPGTRLTVT.

The chain has TRBV7-2 and TRBJ2-2, with 10 bases fitting TRBD1. Germline values: CDR1 SGHTA, CDR2 FQGNSA. V gave up 5 bases and J gave up 3 bases; unmatched junction bases: 9. The CDR3 consists of 17 residues. CDR3 sequence (DNA): TGTGCCAGCAGCCCGACGCGGACAGGGGGTGACACCGGGGAGCTGTTTTTT. Protein: CASSPTRTGGDTGELFF.

The gene calls are TRBV11-1 and TRBJ1-1, with a weak D call TRBD1 (5 bases). V was trimmed by 0 bases and J by 3 bases, leaving 11 bases between them. CDR3 length equals 15 residues. The germline V gene has CDR1 SGHAT and CDR2 FQDESV (reference sequence). CDR3 region: CASSLAGREDTEAFF. The CDR3 nucleotides are TGTGCCAGCAGCTTAGCGGGCAGGGAGGACACTGAAGCTTTCTTT.

This clone was detected once. This sequence joins TRBV7-9 and TRBJ1-6, with D possibly TRBD1 on 5 matching bases. The CDR3 is 16 residues long. Germline CDR1 SEHNR, CDR2 FQNEAQ (reference sequence). V lost 1 base and J lost 4, with 11 bases in between. CDR3 sequence (DNA): TGTGCCAGCAGCTTAGGGGGCCGGCGGTATAATTCACCCCTCCACTTT. Encoded protein: CASSLGGRRYNSPLHF.

The chain uses TRBV11-2 and TRBJ2-5, with D possibly TRBD2 on 6 matching bases. CDR3 length equals 17 residues. Trimming pared 0 bases from V and 0 bases from J, leaving 14 bases between. The germline V gene encodes CDR1 SGHAT and CDR2 FQNNGV. This chain's CDR3 is CASSLEGTGSYQETQYF. The CDR3 bases are TGTGCCAGCAGCTTAGAGGGGACTGGTTCGTACCAAGAGACCCAGTACTTC. The whole variable domain, filled in from reference TRBV11-2 and TRBJ2-5, reads EAGVAQSPRYKIIEKRQSVAFWCNPISGHATLYWYQQILGQGPKLLIQFQNNGVVDDSQLPKDRFSAERLKGVDSTLKIQPAKLEDSAVYLCASSLEGTGSYQETQYFGPGTRLLVL.

The chain uses TRBV27 and TRBJ1-4; TRBD1 matches at 7 bases. Looked up from germline, CDR1 is MNHEY and CDR2 is SMNVEV (reference sequence). Trimming at V came to 6 bases and at J to 8 bases, leaving 21 bases not matched to a gene. There are 18 residues in the CDR3. CDR3 sequence reads: CASSPTGQSFGGGEKLFF. In nucleotides, the CDR3 is TGTGCCAGCAGCCCGACGGGACAGTCTTTTGGAGGGGGAGAAAAACTGTTTTTT.

As regards this clone: The junction and the germline gene differ at one end; a read error may be behind it. The V call is TRBV13, the J call TRBJ2-7, with TRBD2 matching 8 bases. This CDR3 is built from 16 residues. CDR1 is PRHDT and CDR2 is FYEKMQ in the germline V gene (reference sequence). CDR3 sequence (DNA): TGTGCCAGCAGTTTAGAAGGACTAGCCGTCTTTTACGAGCAGTACTTC. This codes for CASSLEGLAVFYEQYF.

This clone is a singleton in its sample. This chain joins TRBV11-2 and TRBJ1-1; D gene ambiguous. The germline CDR1 and CDR2 sequences are SGHAT and FQNNGV. The V gene lost 0 bases and the J gene lost 1 base, with 6 bases spanning the gap. CDR3 length: 14 amino acids. The CDR3, as DNA: TGTGCCAGCAGCTTAGATCTGGCGAACACTGAAGCTTTCTTT. Translated: CASSLDLANTEAFF. Drawing the rest from reference TRBV11-2 and TRBJ1-1, the complete variable domain is EAGVAQSPRYKIIEKRQSVAFWCNPISGHATLYWYQQILGQGPKLLIQFQNNGVVDDSQLPKDRFSAERLKGVDSTLKIQPAKLEDSAVYLCASSLDLANTEAFFGQGTRLTVV.

This rearrangement joins TRBV28 to TRBJ2-3, with a possible D match to TRBD2 (5 bases). Trimming took 4 bases from V and 0 from J, leaving 14 bases between them. The germline gives CDR1 MDHEN, CDR2 SYDVKM. This CDR3 region has 16 residues. CDR3 region: CASSSPKRPSTDTQYF. DNA for the CDR3: TGTGCCAGCAGTTCACCGAAGCGGCCAAGCACAGATACGCAGTATTTT.

This chain links TRBV11-3 with TRBJ2-1; D possibly corresponds to TRBD2 (6 bases). Germline V CDR1 and CDR2: SGHNT, YENEEA. The CDR3 runs to 18 residues. Trimming shortened V by 1 base and J by 7 bases, and 23 bases separated the two germline ends. The chain's CDR3 is CASSLGPSLPGLLNEQFF. The CDR3 bases are TGTGCCAGCAGCTTAGGCCCTTCGCTTCCGGGACTCTTGAATGAGCAGTTCTTC.

V is TRBV9 and J is TRBJ2-5, with 8 bases lining up with TRBD2. Germline V lookup: CDR1 SGDLS, CDR2 YYNGEE. Trimming took 4 bases from V and 5 from J; bases not matched to a gene: 13. This CDR3 is built from 16 residues. Written as DNA, the CDR3 is TGTGCCAGCAGCCCAACCACGAGCGGGAGTGGGGAGACCCAGTACTTC. It translates to CASSPTTSGSGETQYF.

The V call is TRBV13, the J call TRBJ2-3, with 8 bases matching TRBD2. This CDR3 has 14 amino acids. CDR1 is PRHDT and CDR2 is FYEKMQ in the germline V gene (reference sequence). V lost 1 base and J lost 9; bases outside the gene matches: 6. The CDR3 DNA follows: TGTGCCAGCAGCTTAGCGGGAGGGACGGGGACGCAGTATTTT. Its translation: CASSLAGGTGTQYF. The variable domain in full, with the rest retrieved from reference TRBV13 and TRBJ2-3, is AAGVIQSPRHLIKEKRETATLKCYPIPRHDTVYWYQQGPGQDPQFLISFYEKMQSDKGSIPDRFSAQQFSDYHSELNMSSLELGDSALYFCASSLAGGTGTQYFGPGTRLTVL.

This chain joins TRBV18 and TRBJ2-1; 7 nucleotides align to TRBD1. The CDR3 has 14 residues. In germline, CDR1 is KGHSH, CDR2 LQKENI. Losses at the gene ends were 5 bases for V and 4 bases for J; bases not matched to a gene: 5. This CDR3 reads CASSKGAPYNEQFF. CDR3 nucleotide sequence: TGTGCCAGCTCAAAGGGGGCGCCGTACAATGAGCAGTTCTTC.

The chain uses TRBV5-6 and TRBJ1-3, with D possibly being TRBD1 (5 bases). Trimming took off 0 bases at V and 4 bases at J, with 8 bases between the two ends. CDR3 length: 14 residues. The germline gives CDR1 SGHDT, CDR2 YYEEEE. The CDR3 is CASSLGGVGNTIYF. The CDR3 bases are TGTGCCAGCAGCTTGGGGGGCGTCGGAAACACCATATATTTT.

This sequence joins TRBV24-1 and TRBJ2-3; 7 bases align to TRBD2. The CDR3 is 15 amino acids. Germline V lookup: CDR1 KGHDR, CDR2 SFDVKD. V dropped 5 bases and J dropped 4; count of bases not matched to a gene: 8. CDR3 amino acids: CATSVQAGPSDTQYF. CDR3 in DNA: TGTGCCACCAGTGTTCAAGCGGGACCCTCAGATACGCAGTATTTT.

The chain recombines TRBV19 with TRBJ1-4; the D gene is possibly TRBD1 (5 bases). This CDR3 has 13 amino acids. The V end lost 6 bases, the J end lost 4 bases, and 9 bases lay between the germline ends. Germline V gene lookup returns CDR1 LNHDA and CDR2 SQIVND (reference sequence). CDR3 DNA sequence: TGTGCCAGTAGGCGGCAGGGTAATGAAAAACTGTTTTTT. This gives the protein CASRRQGNEKLFF.